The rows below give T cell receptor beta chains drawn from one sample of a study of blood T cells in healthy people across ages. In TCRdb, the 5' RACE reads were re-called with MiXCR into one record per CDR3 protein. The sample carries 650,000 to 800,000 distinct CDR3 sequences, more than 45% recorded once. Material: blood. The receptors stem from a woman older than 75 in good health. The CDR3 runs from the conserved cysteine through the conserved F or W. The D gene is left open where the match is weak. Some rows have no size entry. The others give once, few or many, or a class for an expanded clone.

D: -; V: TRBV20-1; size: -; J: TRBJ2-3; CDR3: CSAPRSGGTDTQYF; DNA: TGCAGTGCCCCCCGTAGCGGAGGCACAGATACGCAGTATTTT
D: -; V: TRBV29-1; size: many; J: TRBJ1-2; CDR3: CSVLRSLGGYTF; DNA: TGCAGCGTCCTCCGTAGTTTAGGGGGCTACACCTTC
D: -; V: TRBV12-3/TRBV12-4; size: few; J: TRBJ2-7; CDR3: CASSRTEGARSYNEQYF; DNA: TGTGCCAGCAGTCGAACCGAAGGGGCTCGCTCCTACAATGAGCAGTACTTC
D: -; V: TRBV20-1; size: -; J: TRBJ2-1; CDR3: CSARPQFLSSYNEQFF; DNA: TGCAGTGCTAGACCCCAGTTCCTAAGCTCCTACAATGAGCAGTTCTTC
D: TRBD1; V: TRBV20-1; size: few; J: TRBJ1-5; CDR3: CSARAGTGVNQPQHF; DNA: TGCAGTGCTAGGGCCGGGACAGGGGTTAATCAGCCCCAGCATTTT
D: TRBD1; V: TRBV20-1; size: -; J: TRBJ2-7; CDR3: CSADQGDSSVYEQYF; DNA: TGCAGTGCAGACCAGGGGGACAGCTCTGTCTACGAGCAGTACTTC
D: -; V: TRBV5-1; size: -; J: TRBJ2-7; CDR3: CASSFETIDYEQYF; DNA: TGCGCCAGCAGCTTTGAGACTATCGACTACGAGCAGTACTTC
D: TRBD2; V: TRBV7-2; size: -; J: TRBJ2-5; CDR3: CASSLAARGGETQYF; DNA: TGTGCCAGCAGCTTAGCAGCCCGCGGGGGAGAGACCCAGTACTTC
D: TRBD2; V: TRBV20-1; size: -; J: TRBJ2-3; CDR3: CSASRLAVDDTQYF; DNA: TGCAGTGCTAGTAGACTAGCGGTCGATGATACGCAGTATTTT
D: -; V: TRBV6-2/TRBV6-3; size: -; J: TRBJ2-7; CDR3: CASSYLVSWSSYEQYF; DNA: TGTGCCAGCAGTTACCTCGTTAGTTGGAGCTCCTACGAGCAGTACTTC
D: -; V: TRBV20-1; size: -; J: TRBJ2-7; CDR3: CSARDAGTEGAQYF; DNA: TGCAGTGCTAGAGATGCGGGGACGGAGGGGGCGCAGTACTTC
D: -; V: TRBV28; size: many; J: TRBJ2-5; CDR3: CASSWLRTGGTQYF; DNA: TGTGCCAGCAGTTGGTTAAGGACTGGGGGGACCCAGTACTTC
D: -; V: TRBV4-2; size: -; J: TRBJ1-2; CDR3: CASSPLTYGPGHYGYTF; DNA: TGTGCCAGCAGCCCCTTGACCTATGGTCCTGGACACTATGGCTACACCTTC
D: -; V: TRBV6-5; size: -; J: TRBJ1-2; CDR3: CASSRTFSSGYTF; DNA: TGTGCCAGCAGCCGGACTTTTTCTTCGGGCTACACCTTC
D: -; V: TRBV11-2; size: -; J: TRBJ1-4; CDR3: CASSQPGGWMFF; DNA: TGTGCCAGCAGTCAACCGGGCGGCTGGATGTTTTTT
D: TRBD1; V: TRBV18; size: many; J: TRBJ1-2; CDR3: CASSPTDRGDYTF; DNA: TGTGCCAGCTCACCAACGGACAGGGGAGACTACACCTTC
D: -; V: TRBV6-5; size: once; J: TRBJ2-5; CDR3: CASSYSEVTEETQYF; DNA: TGTGCCAGCAGTTACTCGGAGGTGACAGAAGAGACCCAGTACTTC
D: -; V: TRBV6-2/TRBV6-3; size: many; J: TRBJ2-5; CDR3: CASRTRRPLETQYF; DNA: TGTGCCAGCAGAACTCGAAGACCTTTGGAGACCCAGTACTTC
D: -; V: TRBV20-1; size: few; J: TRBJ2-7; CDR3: CSAPDKTYEQYF; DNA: TGCAGTGCTCCGGACAAAACCTACGAGCAGTACTTC
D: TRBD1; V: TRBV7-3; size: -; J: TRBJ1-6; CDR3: CASSPGGSSPLHF; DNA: TGTGCCAGCAGTCCAGGGGGCAGTTCACCCCTCCACTTT
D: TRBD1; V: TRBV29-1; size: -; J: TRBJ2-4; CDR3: CSGDRGNIQYF; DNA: TGCAGCGGGGACAGGGGTAACATTCAGTACTTC
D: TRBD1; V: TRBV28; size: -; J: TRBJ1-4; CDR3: CASSLSRGKEKLFF; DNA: TGTGCCAGCAGTTTGTCCAGGGGGAAAGAAAAACTGTTTTTT
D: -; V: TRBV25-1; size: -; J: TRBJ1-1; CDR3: CASTVNTEAFF; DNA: TGTGCCAGCACCGTGAACACTGAAGCTTTCTTT
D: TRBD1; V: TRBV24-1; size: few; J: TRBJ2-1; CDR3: CATSDWVRTGGSFF; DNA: TGTGCCACCAGTGATTGGGTCCGGACAGGGGGTTCGTTCTTC
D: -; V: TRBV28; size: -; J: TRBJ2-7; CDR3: CASSFRNPRDGAFPYEQYF; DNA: TGTGCCAGCAGTTTCCGTAACCCCCGGGACGGAGCCTTTCCCTACGAGCAGTACTTC
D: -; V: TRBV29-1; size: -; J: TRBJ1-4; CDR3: CSIQLQLTNEKLFF; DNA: TGCAGCATTCAACTCCAGCTAACTAATGAAAAACTGTTTTTT
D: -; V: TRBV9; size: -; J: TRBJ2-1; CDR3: CASSRGGAGGSYNEQFF; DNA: TGTGCCAGCAGCCGGGGCGGGGCTGGTGGCTCCTACAATGAGCAGTTCTTC
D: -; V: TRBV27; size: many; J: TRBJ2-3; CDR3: CASSSPGPLTDTQYF; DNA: TGTGCCAGCAGTTCCCCAGGGCCCCTTACAGATACGCAGTATTTT
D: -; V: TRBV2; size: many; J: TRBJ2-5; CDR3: CASSEAVRPRMETQYF; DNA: TGTGCCAGCAGTGAAGCGGTGCGGCCGAGGATGGAGACCCAGTACTTC
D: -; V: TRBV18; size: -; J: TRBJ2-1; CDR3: CASSPGPADEQFF; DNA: TGTGCCAGCTCCCCGGGACCGGCGGATGAGCAGTTCTTC
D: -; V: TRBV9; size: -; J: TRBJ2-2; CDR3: CASSGNSFTGELFF; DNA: TGTGCCAGCAGCGGCAACAGCTTCACCGGGGAGCTGTTTTTT
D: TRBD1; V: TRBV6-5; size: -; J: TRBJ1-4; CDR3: CASSGYRGGEKLFF; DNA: TGTGCCAGCAGTGGGTACAGGGGCGGTGAAAAACTGTTTTTT
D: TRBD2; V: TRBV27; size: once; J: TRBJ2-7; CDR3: CASRGGSPGNEQYF; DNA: TGTGCCAGCAGGGGCGGGAGCCCCGGGAACGAGCAGTACTTC
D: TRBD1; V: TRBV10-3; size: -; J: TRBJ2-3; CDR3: CAISETDREIPTDTQYF; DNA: TGTGCCATCAGTGAGACGGACAGGGAAATTCCCACAGATACGCAGTATTTT
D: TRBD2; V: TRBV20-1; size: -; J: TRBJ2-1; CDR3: CSARDSGRANEQFF; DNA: TGCAGTGCGAGAGACAGCGGGAGGGCGAATGAGCAGTTCTTC
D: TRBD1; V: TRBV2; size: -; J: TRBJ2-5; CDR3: CVSLADRGTQYF; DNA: TGTGTCTCCCTAGCGGACAGGGGGACCCAGTACTTC
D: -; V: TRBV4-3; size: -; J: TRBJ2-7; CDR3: CASSPAGMSYEQYF; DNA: TGCGCCAGCAGCCCGGCGGGCATGTCCTACGAGCAGTACTTC
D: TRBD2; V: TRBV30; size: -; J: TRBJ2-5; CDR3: CAWSVVSFRGAQYF; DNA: TGTGCCTGGAGTGTAGTGTCTTTCCGGGGGGCCCAGTACTTC
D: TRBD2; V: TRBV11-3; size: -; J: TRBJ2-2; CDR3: CVSSLIAGVTGELFF; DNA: TGTGTCAGCAGCTTAATAGCGGGAGTGACCGGGGAGCTGTTTTTT
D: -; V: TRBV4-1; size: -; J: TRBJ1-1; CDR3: CASSQGHRLNTEAFF; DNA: TGCGCCAGCAGCCAAGGGCACAGGCTTAACACTGAAGCTTTCTTT
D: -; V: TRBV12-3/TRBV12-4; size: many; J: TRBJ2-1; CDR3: CASSLARVSYNEQFF; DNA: TGTGCCAGCAGTTTAGCCAGGGTCTCCTACAATGAGCAGTTCTTC
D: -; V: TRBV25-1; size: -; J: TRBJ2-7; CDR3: CASSYRELHEQYF; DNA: TGTGCCAGCAGCTACAGGGAACTTCACGAGCAGTACTTC
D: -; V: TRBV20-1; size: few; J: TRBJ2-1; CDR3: CSANPAGRGVSYNEQFF; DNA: TGCAGTGCTAACCCCGCGGGGAGAGGGGTCTCCTACAATGAGCAGTTCTTC
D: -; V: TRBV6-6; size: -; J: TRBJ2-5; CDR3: CASSDPASQETQYF; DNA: TGTGCCAGCAGTGACCCAGCTTCCCAAGAGACCCAGTACTTC
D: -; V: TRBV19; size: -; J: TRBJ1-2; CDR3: CASSGVGSTNYGYTF; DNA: TGTGCCAGTAGTGGTGTGGGGAGCACTAACTATGGCTACACCTTC
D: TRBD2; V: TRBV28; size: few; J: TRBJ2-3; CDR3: CASSFFRSGRADTQYF; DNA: TGTGCCAGCAGTTTTTTCAGAAGCGGGAGGGCAGATACGCAGTATTTT
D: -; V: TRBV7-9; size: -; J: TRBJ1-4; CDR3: CASSLGVSNEKLFF; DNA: TGTGCCAGCAGCTTAGGCGTGTCTAATGAAAAACTGTTTTTT
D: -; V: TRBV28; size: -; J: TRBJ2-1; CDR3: CASSLLSTEQFF; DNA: TGTGCCAGCAGTTTATTATCCACGGAGCAGTTCTTC
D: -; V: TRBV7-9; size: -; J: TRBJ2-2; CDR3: CASSPSMRGTGELFF; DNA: TGTGCCAGCAGCCCCTCTATGCGCGGCACCGGGGAGCTGTTTTTT
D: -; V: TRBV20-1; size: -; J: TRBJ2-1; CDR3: CSASGLRDEQFF; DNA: TGCAGTGCTAGCGGCCTTAGGGATGAGCAGTTCTTC
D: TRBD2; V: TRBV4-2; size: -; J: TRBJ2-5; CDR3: CASSTRLAGGGETQYF; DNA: TGTGCCAGCAGCACCCGACTAGCGGGGGGTGGAGAGACCCAGTACTTC
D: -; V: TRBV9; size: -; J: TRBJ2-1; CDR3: CASSPGPAAYNEQFF; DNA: TGTGCCAGCAGCCCGGGACCAGCGGCCTACAATGAGCAGTTCTTC
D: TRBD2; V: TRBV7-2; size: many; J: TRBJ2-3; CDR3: CASSLVLAGLTDTQYF; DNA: TGTGCCAGCAGCTTAGTATTAGCGGGGCTCACAGATACGCAGTATTTT
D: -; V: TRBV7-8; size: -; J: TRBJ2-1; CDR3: CASSPRGFDKQFF; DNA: TGCGCCAGCAGCCCTAGGGGGTTCGATAAGCAGTTCTTC